The T cell receptor beta chain under discussion was sequenced for a study of T-cell memory formation after mild COVID-19. MiXCR, run by TCRdb on the 5' RACE reads, gives a single entry per CDR3 protein. The top ten clones hold less than 45% of a sample with about 82,000 distinct CDR3 sequences, roughly 13% of them seen once. Germline CDR1 reads SGHVS; CDR2 reads FNYEAQ. V was clipped by 5 bases and J by 2 bases, with 10 bases between them. The CDR3 sequence is 13 residues long. This TCR derives from a man aged 18 to 30 who had mild COVID-19 (a few samples of this study predate the infection). Cell type and time point are not known. Source material: PBMCs or a T cell subset sorted from them (not recorded which). The chain joins TRBV7-6 to TRBJ2-7; no firm D call. CDR3 DNA: TGTGCCAGCAGCGCGAGCGTTGCCTACGAGCAGTACTTC. This sequence encodes CASSASVAYEQYF.